This TCR beta chain was observed in a study of T cell responses to AZD1222 COVID-19 vaccine. The V end was cut by 2 bases, the J end by 6 bases, with 12 bases between. In germline, CDR1 is SGDLS, CDR2 YYNGEE. CDR3 length: 13 residues. There are a few counts of this clone. What it binds is unknown. The study's findings and limits: Spike regions recognized by vaccine-associated CD4 TCRs spanned the protein, led by 160-218 and 743-854. Nearly half of spike-specific TCRs reportedly go after variant regions that carry no mutations. Clonal diversity was possibly underestimated, and the donors were mostly white British, with more females. Just a handful of AZD1222 recipients tested seropositive at baseline.

Using immunoSEQ multiplex PCR, the repertoire was profiled, and TCRdb retains in-frame clones only, with some absent. The sample has roughly 93,000 clones, roughly 90% seen once; the top ten hold over 2.5%. This clonotype originated in an adult in good health. The specimen comprised peripheral blood, sampled on day 0 of MenACWY control vaccination. V usage is TRBV9 and J usage is TRBJ2-7; D is possibly TRBD1 or TRBD2 (5 bases each). The CDR3 reads CASSVGVGGEQYF. The CDR3, as DNA: TGTGCCAGCAGCGTCGGGGTTGGGGGCGAGCAGTACTTC.